Reported below is one TCR beta chain. The antigen is undetermined. These data originate in a study of cytomegalovirus exposure and HLA in healthy donors. Germline CDR1 is SEHNR and CDR2 is FQNEAQ (reference sequence). V dropped 4 bases and J dropped 3 bases, with 9 bases sitting between them. This CDR3 is 13 amino acids long. Study-wide findings and caveats: What a later analysis reportedly showed was that an Asian-associated ancestry cluster had fewer N-insertions than the approximately 670-donor mean. TCR beta V segments were, for the most part, productive about 90% or about 30% of the time in an earlier analysis. According to the study, roughly 160 TCR beta chains were cytomegalovirus-associated. Most sequenced TCRs were rare (though some public TCRs occurred in many donors).

Researchers ran the PCR with 60 Vbeta and 13 Jbeta primers. Profiled with immunoSEQ multiplex PCR; TCRdb holds only in-frame clones, not every one. This sample's clone table lists 150,000 or so clones. The sequenced material came from PBMCs. The gene calls are TRBV7-9 and TRBJ1-1; D is unresolved. This clonotype was sampled from a woman aged 50 to 65 in good health and CMV-seronegative. CDR3 amino acids: CASSYNTDTEAFF. CDR3 sequence (DNA): TGTGCCAGCAGCTATAACACCGACACTGAAGCTTTCTTT. Full variable domain (outside the CDR3, taken from reference TRBV7-9 and TRBJ1-1): DTGVSQNPRHKITKRGQNVTFRCDPISEHNRLYWYRQTLGQGPEFLTYFQNEAQLEKSRLLSDRFSAERPKGSFSTLEIQRTEQGDSAMYLCASSYNTDTEAFFGQGTRLTVV.